These 22 T cell receptor beta chains came from one sample sequenced in a study of cytomegalovirus exposure and HLA in healthy donors. Amplification used 60 Vbeta primers and 13 Jbeta primers. Clones were read by immunoSEQ multiplex PCR, and TCRdb kept only the in-frame ones, dropping some. The profile shows about 130,000 clones, roughly 15% of them singletons. The specimen sequenced was PBMCs. The origin of the receptors is a female donor in good health and CMV-seropositive.

This chain links TRBV7-2 with TRBJ2-5; 10 positions agree with TRBD1. The CDR3 contains 16 residues. Germline V lookup: CDR1 SGHTA, CDR2 FQGNSA. The V gene end was trimmed by 7 bases and the J gene end by 5 bases; junction bases not matched to a gene: 13. CDR3 sequence reads: CASNLAPGQGLETQYF. The CDR3 region has the DNA TGTGCCAGCAACCTAGCCCCGGGACAGGGGTTGGAGACCCAGTACTTC.

This clone was seen more than once but under ten times. The chain combines TRBV2 with TRBJ1-1; no clear D gene. Trimming pared 10 bases from V and 2 bases from J, leaving 14 bases between. The CDR3 loop spans 13 amino acids. Germline-derived CDR1 and CDR2 are SNHLY and FYNNEI. The DNA of the CDR3 is TGTGCCACCTATAGAGAAGTCAACACTGAAGCTTTCTTT. Translation: CATYREVNTEAFF.

The chain recombines TRBV2 with TRBJ2-5, with 7 bases lining up with TRBD2. The V and J ends lost 8 bases and 3 bases, in that order; junction bases with no gene match: 6. Looked up from germline, CDR1 is SNHLY and CDR2 is FYNNEI. The CDR3 sequence is 13 residues long. CDR3 residues: CASGRGNEETQYF. CDR3 coding DNA: TGTGCCAGCGGGAGGGGAAACGAAGAGACCCAGTACTTC.

The table lists this clone with a few counts. V is TRBV7-9 and J is TRBJ1-3, with D unclear. Germline CDR1 and CDR2: SEHNR and FQNEAQ (reference sequence). The CDR3 contains 13 residues. Trimming stripped 0 bases from V and 3 bases from J, with 3 bases between. DNA of the CDR3: TGTGCCAGCAGCTTAGCCTATGGAAACACCATATATTTT. It codes for CASSLAYGNTIYF.

This rearrangement joins TRBV10-3 to TRBJ2-5; 8 nucleotides line up with TRBD1. The CDR3 is 15 amino acids. The trim removed 0 bases at V and 4 bases at J, leaving 4 bases unmatched. Per germline, CDR1 ENHRY and CDR2 SYGVKD. This chain's CDR3 is CAISESPGTGETQYF. CDR3 in DNA: TGTGCCATCAGTGAGTCGCCAGGGACAGGAGAGACCCAGTACTTC.

This chain's CDR3 is CASSVDRGYYEQYF. The CDR3 nucleotides are TGTGCCAGCAGCGTGGACAGGGGTTATTACGAGCAGTACTTC. The chain carries TRBV7-2 and TRBJ2-7, with 9 bases aligning to TRBD1. CDR3 length: 14 amino acids. Germline V lookup: CDR1 SGHTA, CDR2 FQGNSA. Trimming at V came to 5 bases and at J to 4 bases, leaving 6 bases not matched to a gene.

This clone turned up a few times. The chain is built from TRBV5-1 and TRBJ2-7, with 7 bases fitting TRBD1. In germline, CDR1 is SGHRS, CDR2 YFSETQ. The CDR3 has 14 amino acids. Unmatched junction bases numbered 7, after V lost 4 bases and J lost 3 bases. The CDR3 DNA reads TGCGCCAGCAGCCGGAGAGGGACAGACTACGAGCAGTACTTC. It translates to CASSRRGTDYEQYF.

This clone has only a few counts. The CDR3 is CASSFGVYSNQPQHF. The CDR3 DNA reads as TGTGCCAGCAGCTTTGGAGTCTATAGCAATCAGCCCCAGCATTTT. The V gene is TRBV5-6, the J gene TRBJ1-5; D remains unclear. The V end was cut by 2 bases, the J end by 0 bases, with 9 bases between. The CDR3 sequence is 15 residues long. Germline loops: CDR1 SGHDT, CDR2 YYEEEE.

V gene TRBV6-6 combines with J gene TRBJ1-1; D gene unclear. The CDR3 is 14 residues long. CDR1 and CDR2 from the germline V gene are MNHNY and SVGAGI (reference sequence). V lost 6 bases and J 4 bases, leaving 15 bases between the germline ends. CDR3 in DNA: TGTGCCAGCAGCCGAAAGTGGGGAGGCACTGAAGCTTTCTTT. It encodes CASSRKWGGTEAFF.

This sequence joins TRBV29-1 and TRBJ2-1; 10 bases are shared with TRBD1. CDR3 size: 13 residues. Trimming took 7 bases from V and 12 from J; bases not matched to a gene: 12. CDR1 and CDR2 (germline): SQVTM, ANQGSEA. The CDR3 loop is CSASTGTGVGQFF. The CDR3 coding sequence is TGCAGCGCGTCAACCGGGACAGGGGTGGGGCAGTTCTTC.

This chain connects TRBV5-4 to TRBJ2-5; 8 positions agree with TRBD1. Trimming took 2 bases from V and 4 from J; bases not matched to a gene: 10. The germline V gene has CDR1 SGHNT and CDR2 YYREEE (reference sequence). The CDR3 runs to 16 residues. CDR3 amino acids: CASSFRGPDSIETQYF. CDR3 DNA sequence: TGTGCCAGCAGCTTCAGGGGGCCGGATTCGATAGAGACCCAGTACTTC.

This clone was seen a few times. The V call is TRBV19, the J call TRBJ1-1, with a weak D call TRBD1 (6 bases). CDR3 length equals 15 residues. Germline CDR1 LNHDA, CDR2 SQIVND (reference sequence). V was pared by 3 bases and J by 8 bases, with 19 bases between. The CDR3, as DNA: TGTGCCAGTAGTATTTCCTCGGGACAAGGGGCCGAAGCTTTCTTT. Its translation: CASSISSGQGAEAFF.

This clone was observed a few times. The CDR3 nucleotides read TGCAGCGTTCGCGGACTAGCGGGGCTTAACACCGGGGAGCTGTTTTTT. As protein: CSVRGLAGLNTGELFF. The rearrangement links TRBV29-1 to TRBJ2-2; 12 nucleotides line up with TRBD2. CDR1 is SQVTM and CDR2 is ANQGSEA in the germline V gene. The CDR3 consists of 16 residues. J lost 2 bases, V lost 5 bases, and 6 bases had no gene match.

The V and J genes are TRBV9 and TRBJ2-3, with D hard to call. The ends were cut back, 2 bases at V and 2 bases at J, with 9 bases in the middle. This CDR3 has 14 amino acids. The germline V gene encodes CDR1 SGDLS and CDR2 YYNGEE. Written as DNA, the CDR3 is TGTGCCAGCAGCGTCCGCGGCGACACAGATACGCAGTATTTT. Residues: CASSVRGDTDTQYF.

This clone was recorded at least ten times. The gene calls are TRBV27 and TRBJ2-1; TRBD1 agrees at 10 bases. The V gene's germline CDR1 is MNHEY and CDR2 SMNVEV (reference sequence). The CDR3 sequence is 15 residues long. J was trimmed by 8 bases and V by 3 bases; bases with no gene match: 7. The CDR3 DNA reads as TGTGCCAGCAGTTTTGGGACAGGGGTGAACCATGAGCAGTTCTTC. It yields the protein CASSFGTGVNHEQFF.

DNA of the CDR3: TGTGCCAGCAGTGAACGGGTGTGGAGCCTCCTTAACTATGGCTACACCTTC. It translates to CASSERVWSLLNYGYTF. The chain recombines TRBV2 with TRBJ1-2; D is uncertain. Trimming took off 2 bases at V and 1 base at J, with 17 bases between the two ends. The germline CDR1 and CDR2 sequences are SNHLY and FYNNEI. The CDR3 spans 17 residues.

The rearrangement links TRBV5-5 to TRBJ1-2, with D possibly matching TRBD1 (6 bases). The CDR3 covers 15 residues. In germline, CDR1 is SGHKS, CDR2 YYEKEE (reference sequence). V lost 4 bases and J lost 7, with 20 bases in between. CDR3 nucleotides: TGTGCCAGCAGCCCACTCCGAGCAGGGGACGCTGGCTACACCTTC. Protein sequence: CASSPLRAGDAGYTF.

This rearrangement joins TRBV4-2 to TRBJ2-3, with 13 bases aligning to TRBD2. Germline CDR1 LGHNA, CDR2 YNFKEQ. The CDR3 sequence is 16 residues long. Trimming took 2 bases from V and 4 from J; bases not matched to a gene: 3. The CDR3 DNA reads as TGTGCCAGCAGCCAAACTAGCGGGAGGGCCTCAGATACGCAGTATTTT. Encoded protein: CASSQTSGRASDTQYF.

This clone was counted a few times. The CDR3 bases are TGTGCCAGCAGCTCCTTTAACAGGGTTCACGAGCAGTACTTC. It specifies CASSSFNRVHEQYF. The rearrangement joins TRBV7-2 to TRBJ2-7, with D tentatively TRBD1 (6 bases). CDR3 length: 14 amino acids. Germline values: CDR1 SGHTA, CDR2 FQGNSA. Trimming took 4 bases from V and 5 from J, leaving 15 bases between them.

The chain joins TRBV9 to TRBJ2-1; D may be TRBD1 (6 bases). The length of the CDR3 is 16 residues. V lost 4 bases to trimming and J lost 3 bases, with 17 bases between them. In germline, CDR1 is SGDLS, CDR2 YYNGEE. CDR3 bases: TGTGCCAGCAGCCCAGGGGACCCCACCGTCTACAATGAGCAGTTCTTC. Translation gives CASSPGDPTVYNEQFF.

The rearrangement joins TRBV6-5 to TRBJ2-1; D is ambiguous. CDR1 MNHEY and CDR2 SVGAGI come from the germline V gene. This CDR3 has 14 amino acids. Between the trimmed V and J ends, which lost 5 bases and 0 bases, there was a span of 8 bases. The CDR3 here is CASSVKSSYNEQFF. In DNA, the CDR3 is TGTGCCAGCAGTGTGAAGAGCTCCTACAATGAGCAGTTCTTC.

The V and J genes are TRBV9 and TRBJ2-5; 12 positions agree with TRBD2. J lost 1 base, V lost 0 bases, and 1 base had no gene match. The CDR3 totals 16 residues. CDR1 SGDLS and CDR2 YYNGEE come from the germline V gene. CDR3 amino acids: CASSVGTSGVQETQYF. In nucleotides, the CDR3 is TGTGCCAGCAGCGTAGGGACTAGCGGGGTCCAAGAGACCCAGTACTTC.